The 6 T cell receptor beta chains below come from one sample, sequenced in a study of shared clonotypes between healthy human individuals. Clones were sequenced by immunoSEQ multiplex PCR, and TCRdb holds only the in-frame ones, with some missing. The data hold more than 1,200,000 clones, with 98% observed a single time. The sample comprised naive CD4+ T cells sorted from blood. This sample's subset: CD45RA+ positively selected. Receptor source: a man younger than 40 in good health.

V is TRBV13 and J is TRBJ2-1, with 7 bases fitting TRBD2. The CDR3 runs to 14 residues. Germline CDR1 and CDR2: PRHDT and FYEKMQ (reference sequence). V shed 6 bases and J 2 bases; nucleotides not matched to a gene: 4. CDR3 sequence (DNA): TGTGCCAGCAGTTACGGGAGGACCTACAATGAGCAGTTCTTC. It yields the protein CASSYGRTYNEQFF.

The J gene is TRBJ1-5, the V gene TRBV18, with D perhaps TRBD1 (5 bases). Germline assignment: CDR1 KGHSH and CDR2 LQKENI. This CDR3 has 17 amino acids. V was clipped by 3 bases and J by 0 bases, with 15 bases between them. The CDR3 DNA reads TGTGCCAGCTCACCCCGTGGGACTCTTAATAGCAATCAGCCCCAGCATTTT. The encoded protein is CASSPRGTLNSNQPQHF. Drawing the rest from reference TRBV18 and TRBJ1-5, the complete variable domain is NAGVMQNPRHLVRRRGQEARLRCSPMKGHSHVYWYRQLPEEGLKFMVYLQKENIIDESGMPKERFSAEFPKEGPSILRIQQVVRGDSAAYFCASSPRGTLNSNQPQHFGDGTRLSIL.

The gene calls are TRBV5-1 and TRBJ1-1; D is unresolved. Germline values: CDR1 SGHRS, CDR2 YFSETQ. The CDR3 runs to 14 residues. V shed 1 base and J shed 4 bases, with 11 bases lying between them. CDR3 protein: CASSLYGEGTEAFF. As DNA, the CDR3 is TGCGCCAGCAGCTTGTACGGGGAGGGCACTGAAGCTTTCTTT.

The J gene is TRBJ2-3, the V gene TRBV18, with TRBD2 identical over 11 bases. The CDR3 contains 18 residues. V shed 3 bases, J shed 0 bases, and the junction held 8 bases outside the gene matches. CDR1 and CDR2 from the germline V gene are KGHSH and LQKENI. CDR3 protein: CASSPGTSGITSTDTQYF. DNA for the CDR3: TGTGCCAGCTCACCGGGGACTAGCGGAATAACTAGCACAGATACGCAGTATTTT.

This rearrangement joins TRBV2 to TRBJ2-3; 10 nucleotides align to TRBD2. This CDR3 contains 15 residues. CDR1 and CDR2 from the germline V gene are SNHLY and FYNNEI. Trimming took 6 bases from V and 5 from J; bases not matched to a gene: 8. The CDR3 reads CASSTPSGSRDTQYF. The CDR3 DNA is TGTGCCAGCAGCACCCCTAGCGGGAGTCGAGATACGCAGTATTTT.

This rearrangement joins TRBV18 to TRBJ2-3, with D hard to call. Looked up from germline, CDR1 is KGHSH and CDR2 is LQKENI. CDR3 length equals 15 residues. V dropped 3 bases and J dropped 7 bases, with 17 bases sitting between them. Here the CDR3 reads CASSPPSRPLHTQYF. The CDR3, as DNA: TGTGCCAGCTCACCTCCTTCGCGTCCCCTCCATACGCAGTATTTT.